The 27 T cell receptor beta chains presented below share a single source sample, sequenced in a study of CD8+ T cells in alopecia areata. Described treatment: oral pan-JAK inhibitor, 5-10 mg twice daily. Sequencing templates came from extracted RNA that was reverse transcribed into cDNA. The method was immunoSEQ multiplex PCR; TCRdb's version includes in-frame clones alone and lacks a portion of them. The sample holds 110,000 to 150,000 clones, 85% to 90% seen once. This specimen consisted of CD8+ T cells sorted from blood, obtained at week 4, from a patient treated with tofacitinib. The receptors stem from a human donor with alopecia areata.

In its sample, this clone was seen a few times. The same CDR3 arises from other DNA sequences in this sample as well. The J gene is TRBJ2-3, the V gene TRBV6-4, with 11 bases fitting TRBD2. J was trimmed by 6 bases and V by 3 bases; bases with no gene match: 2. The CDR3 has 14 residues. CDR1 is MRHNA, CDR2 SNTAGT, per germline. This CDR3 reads CASSDSGGADTQYF. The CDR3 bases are TGTGCCAGCAGTGATAGCGGGGGGGCCGATACGCAGTATTTT.

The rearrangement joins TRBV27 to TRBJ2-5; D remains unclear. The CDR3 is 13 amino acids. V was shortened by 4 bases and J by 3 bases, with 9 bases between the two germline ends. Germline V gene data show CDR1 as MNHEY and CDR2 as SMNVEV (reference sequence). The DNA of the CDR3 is TGTGCCAGCAGTTGGGGTTTAAAAGAGACCCAGTACTTC. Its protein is CASSWGLKETQYF.

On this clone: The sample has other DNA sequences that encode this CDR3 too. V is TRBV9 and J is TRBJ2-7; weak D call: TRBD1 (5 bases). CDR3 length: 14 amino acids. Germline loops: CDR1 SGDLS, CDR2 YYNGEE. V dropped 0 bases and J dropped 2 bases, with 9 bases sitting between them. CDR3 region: CASSVGGGTYEQYF. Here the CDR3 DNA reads TGTGCCAGCAGCGTAGGGGGCGGAACCTACGAGCAGTACTTC.

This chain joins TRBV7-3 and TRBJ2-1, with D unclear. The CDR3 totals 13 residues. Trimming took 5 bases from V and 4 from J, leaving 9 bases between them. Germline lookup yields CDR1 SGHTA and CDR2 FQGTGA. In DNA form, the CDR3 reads TGTGCCAGCAGCGAAGGGTCTTACAATGAGCAGTTCTTC. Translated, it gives CASSEGSYNEQFF.

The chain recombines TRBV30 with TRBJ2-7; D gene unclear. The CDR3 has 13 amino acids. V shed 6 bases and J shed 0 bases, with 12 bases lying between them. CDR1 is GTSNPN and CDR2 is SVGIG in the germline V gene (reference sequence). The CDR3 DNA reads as TGTGCCTGCCTGACTGGCTCCTCCTACGAGCAGTACTTC. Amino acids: CACLTGSSYEQYF.

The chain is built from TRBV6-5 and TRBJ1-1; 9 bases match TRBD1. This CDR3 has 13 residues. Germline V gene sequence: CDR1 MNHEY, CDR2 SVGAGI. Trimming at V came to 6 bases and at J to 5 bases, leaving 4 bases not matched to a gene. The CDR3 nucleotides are TGTGCCAGCAGATCACAGGGGGCTACTGAAGCTTTCTTT. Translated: CASRSQGATEAFF.

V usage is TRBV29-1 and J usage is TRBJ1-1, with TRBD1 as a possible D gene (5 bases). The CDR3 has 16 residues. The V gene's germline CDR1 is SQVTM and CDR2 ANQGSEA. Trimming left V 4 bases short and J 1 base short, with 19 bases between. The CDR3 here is CSVASPTRQGNTEAFF. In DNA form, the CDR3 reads TGCAGCGTTGCAAGTCCAACACGGCAGGGGAACACTGAAGCTTTCTTT. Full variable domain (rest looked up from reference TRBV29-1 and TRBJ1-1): SAVISQKPSRDICQRGTSLTIQCQVDSQVTMMFWYRQQPGQSLTLIATANQGSEATYESGFVIDKFPISRPNLTFSTLTVSNMSPEDSSIYLCSVASPTRQGNTEAFFGQGTRLTVV.

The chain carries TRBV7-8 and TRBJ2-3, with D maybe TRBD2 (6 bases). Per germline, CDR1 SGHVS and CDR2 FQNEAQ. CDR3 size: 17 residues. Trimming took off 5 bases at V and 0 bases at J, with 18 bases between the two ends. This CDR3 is CASSRGEAASSTDTQYF. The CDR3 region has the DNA TGTGCCAGCAGCCGAGGGGAGGCGGCTTCCAGCACAGATACGCAGTATTTT. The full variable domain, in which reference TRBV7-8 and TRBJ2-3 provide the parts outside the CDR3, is GAGVSQSPRYKVAKRGQDVALRCDPISGHVSLFWYQQALGQGPEFLTYFQNEAQLDKSGLPSDRFFAERPEGSVSTLKIQRTQQEDSAVYLCASSRGEAASSTDTQYFGPGTRLTVL.

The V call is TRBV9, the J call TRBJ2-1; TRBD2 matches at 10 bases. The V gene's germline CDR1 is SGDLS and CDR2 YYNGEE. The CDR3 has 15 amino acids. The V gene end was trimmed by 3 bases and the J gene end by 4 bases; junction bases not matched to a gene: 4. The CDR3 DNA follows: TGTGCCAGCAGCGAACTAGCGGGAAGTTACAATGAGCAGTTCTTC. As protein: CASSELAGSYNEQFF.

CDR3 nucleotides: TGCGCCAGCAGCCAAGAAAGGGGGTGGCGGGAGAATGAGCAGTTCTTC. As protein: CASSQERGWRENEQFF. The chain links TRBV4-1 to TRBJ2-1; maybe TRBD2 (7 bases). The CDR3 runs to 16 residues. Germline V gene data show CDR1 as MGHRA and CDR2 as YSYEKL. The V end was cut by 0 bases, the J end by 7 bases, with 16 bases between.

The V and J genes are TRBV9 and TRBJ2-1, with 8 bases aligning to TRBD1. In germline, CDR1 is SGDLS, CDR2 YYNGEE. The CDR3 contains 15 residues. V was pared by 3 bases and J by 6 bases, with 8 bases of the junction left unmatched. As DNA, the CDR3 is TGTGCCAGCAGCGGCCGGACAGGGCAGGGCAATGAGCAGTTCTTC. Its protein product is CASSGRTGQGNEQFF.

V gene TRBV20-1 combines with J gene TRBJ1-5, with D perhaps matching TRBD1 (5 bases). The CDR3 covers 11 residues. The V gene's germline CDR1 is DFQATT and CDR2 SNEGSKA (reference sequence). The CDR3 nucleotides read TGCAGAGGGGCGGCCAATCAGCCCCAGCATTTT. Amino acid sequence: CRGAANQPQHF.

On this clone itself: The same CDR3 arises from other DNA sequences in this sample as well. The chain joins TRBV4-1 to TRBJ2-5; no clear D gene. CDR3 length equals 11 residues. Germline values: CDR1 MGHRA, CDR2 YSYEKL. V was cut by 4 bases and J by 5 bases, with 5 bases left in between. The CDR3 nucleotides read TGCGCCAGCAGCCGGAGTGAGACCCAGTACTTC. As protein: CASSRSETQYF.

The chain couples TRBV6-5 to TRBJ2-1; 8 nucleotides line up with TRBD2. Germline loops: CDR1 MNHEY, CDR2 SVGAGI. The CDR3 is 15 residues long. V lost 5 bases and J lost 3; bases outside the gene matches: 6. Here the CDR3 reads CASSLTSGSYNEQFF. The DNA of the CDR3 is TGTGCCAGCAGTCTTACTAGCGGAAGCTACAATGAGCAGTTCTTC.

The CDR3 bases are TGCGCCAGCAGCCAAGTCTATAGCAATCAGCCCCAGCATTTT. Residues: CASSQVYSNQPQHF. This chain uses TRBV4-1 with TRBJ1-5; D is ambiguous. V lost 1 base and J 0 bases, leaving 4 bases between the germline ends. Germline V gene data show CDR1 as MGHRA and CDR2 as YSYEKL. CDR3 size: 14 residues.

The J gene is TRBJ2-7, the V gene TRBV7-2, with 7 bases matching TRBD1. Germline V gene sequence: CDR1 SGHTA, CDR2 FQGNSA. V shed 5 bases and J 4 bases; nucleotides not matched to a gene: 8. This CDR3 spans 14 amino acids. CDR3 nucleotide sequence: TGTGCCAGCAGCCGAGGGGACAGAACTTACGAGCAGTACTTC. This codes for CASSRGDRTYEQYF.

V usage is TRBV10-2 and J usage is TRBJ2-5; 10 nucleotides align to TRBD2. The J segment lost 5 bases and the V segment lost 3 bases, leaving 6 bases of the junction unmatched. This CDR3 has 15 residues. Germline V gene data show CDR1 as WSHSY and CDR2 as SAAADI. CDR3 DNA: TGCGCCAGCAGTGACCGGCTAGCGGGAGTTGAGACCCAGTACTTC. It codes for CASSDRLAGVETQYF.

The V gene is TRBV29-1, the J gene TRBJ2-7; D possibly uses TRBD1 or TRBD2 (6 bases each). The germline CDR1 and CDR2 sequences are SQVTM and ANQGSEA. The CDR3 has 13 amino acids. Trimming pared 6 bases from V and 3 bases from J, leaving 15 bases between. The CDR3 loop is CSVKWGASYEQYF. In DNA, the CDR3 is TGCAGCGTAAAATGGGGGGCGAGCTACGAGCAGTACTTC.

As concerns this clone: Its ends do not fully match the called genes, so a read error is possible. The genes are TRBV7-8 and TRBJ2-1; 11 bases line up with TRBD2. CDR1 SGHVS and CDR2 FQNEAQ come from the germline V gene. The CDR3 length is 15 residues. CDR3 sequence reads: CASSLGLAGYNEQFF. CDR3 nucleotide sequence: TGCGCCAGCAGCTTAGGACTAGCGGGTTACAATGAGCAGTTCTTC.

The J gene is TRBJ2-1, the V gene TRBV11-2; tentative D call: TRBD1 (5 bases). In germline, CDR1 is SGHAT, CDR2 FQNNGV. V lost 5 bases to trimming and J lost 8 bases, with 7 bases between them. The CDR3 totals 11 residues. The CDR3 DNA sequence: TGTGCCAGCAGCCTACAGGATGAGCAGTTCTTC. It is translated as CASSLQDEQFF.

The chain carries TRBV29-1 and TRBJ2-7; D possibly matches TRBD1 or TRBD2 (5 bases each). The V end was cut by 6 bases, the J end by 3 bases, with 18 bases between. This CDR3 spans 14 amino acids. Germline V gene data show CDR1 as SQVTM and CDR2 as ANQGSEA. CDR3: CSVQGMGTGYEQYF. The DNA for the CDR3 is TGCAGCGTCCAAGGCATGGGGACCGGCTACGAGCAGTACTTC.

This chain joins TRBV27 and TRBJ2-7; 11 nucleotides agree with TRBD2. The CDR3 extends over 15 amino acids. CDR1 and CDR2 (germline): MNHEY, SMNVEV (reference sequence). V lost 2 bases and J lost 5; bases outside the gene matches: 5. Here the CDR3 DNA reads TGTGCCAGCAGTTTAATCCTAGCGGGAGGTAACGAGCAGTACTTC. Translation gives CASSLILAGGNEQYF.

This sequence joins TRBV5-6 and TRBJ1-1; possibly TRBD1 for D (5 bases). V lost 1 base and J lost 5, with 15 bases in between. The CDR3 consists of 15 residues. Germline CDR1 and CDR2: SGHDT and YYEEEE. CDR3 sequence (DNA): TGTGCCAGCAGCTTGTGGGGCGGAATGTCTACTGAAGCTTTCTTT. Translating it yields CASSLWGGMSTEAFF.

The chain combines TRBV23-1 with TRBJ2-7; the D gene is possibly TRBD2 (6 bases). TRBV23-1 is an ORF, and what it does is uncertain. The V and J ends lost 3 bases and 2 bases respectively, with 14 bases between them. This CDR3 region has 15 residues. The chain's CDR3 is CASSQEGPLAYEQYF. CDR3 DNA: TGCGCCAGCAGTCAGGAGGGGCCTTTGGCCTACGAGCAGTACTTC.

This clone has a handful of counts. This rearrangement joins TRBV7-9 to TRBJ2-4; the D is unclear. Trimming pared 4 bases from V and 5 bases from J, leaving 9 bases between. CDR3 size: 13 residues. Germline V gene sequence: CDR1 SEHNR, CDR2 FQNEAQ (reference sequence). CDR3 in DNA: TGTGCCAGCAGCTCGGACCTAGAAAACATTCAGTACTTC. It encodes CASSSDLENIQYF.

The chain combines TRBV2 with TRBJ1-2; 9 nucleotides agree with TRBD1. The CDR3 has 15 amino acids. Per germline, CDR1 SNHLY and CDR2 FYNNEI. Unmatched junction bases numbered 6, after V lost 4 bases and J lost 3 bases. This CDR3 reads CASSGGTGKYYGYTF. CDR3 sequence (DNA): TGTGCCAGCAGTGGTGGGACAGGGAAATACTATGGCTACACCTTC.

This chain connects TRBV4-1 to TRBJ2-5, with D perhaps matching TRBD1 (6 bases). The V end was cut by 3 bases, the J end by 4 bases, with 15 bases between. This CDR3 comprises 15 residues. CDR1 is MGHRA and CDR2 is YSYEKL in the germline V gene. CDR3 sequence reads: CASSQTTGSRETQYF. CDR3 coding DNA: TGCGCCAGCAGCCAGACCACAGGGAGTCGAGAGACCCAGTACTTC.